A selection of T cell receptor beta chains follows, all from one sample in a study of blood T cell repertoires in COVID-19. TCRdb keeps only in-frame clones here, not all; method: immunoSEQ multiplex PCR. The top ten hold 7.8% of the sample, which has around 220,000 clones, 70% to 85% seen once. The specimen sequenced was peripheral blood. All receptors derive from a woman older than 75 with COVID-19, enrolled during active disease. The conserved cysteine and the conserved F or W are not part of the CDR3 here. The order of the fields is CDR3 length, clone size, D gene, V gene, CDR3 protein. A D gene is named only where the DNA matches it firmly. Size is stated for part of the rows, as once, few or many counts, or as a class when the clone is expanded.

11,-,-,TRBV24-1,ATQSGHTDTQY
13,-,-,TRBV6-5,ASTRTRQGNQPQH
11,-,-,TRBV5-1,ASTGGPPKTQY
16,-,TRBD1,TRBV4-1,ASSQDQDRGPGLYGYT
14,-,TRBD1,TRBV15,ATSSRTGNRNSPLH
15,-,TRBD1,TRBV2,ASSEARRTGQDGGYT
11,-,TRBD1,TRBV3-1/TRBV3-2,ASSPTGRQPQH
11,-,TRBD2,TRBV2,ASSSGKLDTQY
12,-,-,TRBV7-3,ASSLETNTGELF
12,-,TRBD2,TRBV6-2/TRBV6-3,ASSSLAGEGEQY
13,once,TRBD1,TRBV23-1,ASSHSRGQGGGYT
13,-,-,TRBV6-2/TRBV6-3,ASSSTGFSGNTIY
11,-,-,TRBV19,ASSGARGHEQY
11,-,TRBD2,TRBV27,ASSLWGGNEQF
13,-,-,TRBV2,ASSDQGSGRQPQH
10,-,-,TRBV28,ASSPPRTEAF
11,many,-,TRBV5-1,ASSWSRGYEQY
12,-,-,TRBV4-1,ASSQRRFTDTQY
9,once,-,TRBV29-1,SVGQYQGYT
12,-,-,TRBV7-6,ASSLDPGVDTQY
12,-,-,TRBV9,ASSVTSSTDTQY
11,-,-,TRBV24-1,ATHLVPREKLF
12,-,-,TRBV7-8,ASSLGGHPAAQH
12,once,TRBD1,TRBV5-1,ASSAGQGGSGYT
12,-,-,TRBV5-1,ASSLGSPGTEAF
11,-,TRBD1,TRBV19,ASSADRAGELF
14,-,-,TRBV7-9,ASSLPRSSSYNEQF
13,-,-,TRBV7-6,ASSLGPSTNEKLF
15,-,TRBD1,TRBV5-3,ARSVGRTGELNTEAF
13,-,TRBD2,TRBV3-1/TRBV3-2,ASSQELAGDYEQY
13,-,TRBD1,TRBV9,ASSVTGDSNQPQH
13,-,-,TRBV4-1,ASSQVQVGNYGYT
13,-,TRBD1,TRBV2,ASSEERGLVHEQF
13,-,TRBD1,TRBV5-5,ASSPGTGGGKPQH
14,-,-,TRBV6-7,ASSYEQALYNSPLH
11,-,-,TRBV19,ASSNQDNQPQH
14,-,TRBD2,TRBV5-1,ASSLGAGGNTDTQY
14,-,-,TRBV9,ASSPISGGGTGELF
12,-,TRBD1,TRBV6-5,ASTEQGWNTEAF
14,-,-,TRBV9,ASSVAGQGFNEKLF
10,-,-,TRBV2,ATTRGTGELF
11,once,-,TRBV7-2,ASSFRGGNGYT
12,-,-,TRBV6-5,ASSYRSHGGGYT
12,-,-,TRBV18,ASSLTDGKETQY
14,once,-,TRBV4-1,ASSQEGGQGQETQY
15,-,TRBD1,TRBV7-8,ASSLSPPGQGDEKLF
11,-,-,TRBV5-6,AVEGRGGGTAF
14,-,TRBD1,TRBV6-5,ASSSGTGGSFNEQF
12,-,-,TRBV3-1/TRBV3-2,ASSQAGGPWGYT
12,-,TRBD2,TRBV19,ASSIDPSGNEQF